Following are 28 T cell receptor beta chains from one sample sequenced in a study of identical twins. Via MiXCR, TCRdb re-called the 5' RACE reads, giving one row per CDR3 protein. The table includes 250,000 to 300,000 distinct CDR3 sequences, roughly 8.7% detected once. This sample also belongs to another study, concerning yellow fever vaccine responses in identical twins.

The sequencing input was CD8+ T cells sorted from blood. The receptors derive from a young woman in good health.

This clonotype was recorded a few times. The V call is TRBV7-9, the J call TRBJ2-3; a possible D gene is TRBD2 (5 bases). Germline CDR1 SEHNR, CDR2 FQNEAQ (reference sequence). This CDR3 region has 15 residues. Between the trimmed V and J ends, which lost 3 bases and 3 bases, there was a span of 13 bases. In DNA form, the CDR3 reads TGTGCCAGCAGCTTCCGGGGTATGGGTACAGATACGCAGTATTTT. This gives the protein CASSFRGMGTDTQYF. The whole variable domain, filled in from reference TRBV7-9 and TRBJ2-3, reads DTGVSQNPRHKITKRGQNVTFRCDPISEHNRLYWYRQTLGQGPEFLTYFQNEAQLEKSRLLSDRFSAERPKGSFSTLEIQRTEQGDSAMYLCASSFRGMGTDTQYFGPGTRLTVL.

The chain is built from TRBV12-3 or TRBV12-4 and TRBJ1-5; D is unresolved. CDR3 size: 12 residues. The V end was cut by 5 bases, the J end by 7 bases, with 9 bases between. The CDR3 region is CASSLFGQPQHF. CDR3 nucleotide sequence: TGTGCCAGCAGTCTGTTCGGACAGCCCCAGCATTTT.

This clonotype has more than one count but fewer than ten. The chain employs TRBV28 and TRBJ2-5, with 8 positions matching TRBD2. The CDR3 runs to 16 residues. Losses at the gene ends were 3 bases for V and 4 bases for J; bases not matched to a gene: 10. Germline V CDR1 and CDR2: MDHEN, SYDVKM. The CDR3 loop reads CASSFEGLGRSETQYF. The CDR3 nucleotides read TGTGCCAGCAGTTTTGAGGGACTAGGGAGGTCAGAGACCCAGTACTTC.

This clonotype was picked up many times. This rearrangement joins TRBV20-1 to TRBJ2-3; no definite D call. CDR3 length: 13 residues. V dropped 0 bases and J dropped 3 bases, with 7 bases sitting between them. Germline lookup yields CDR1 DFQATT and CDR2 SNEGSKA (reference sequence). CDR3 loop: CSAREYRTDTQYF. The CDR3 bases are TGCAGTGCTAGAGAGTACCGTACAGATACGCAGTATTTT.

A word on this clonotype: A much larger clone differs from this one at a single base, so this may be a read error. V usage is TRBV2 and J usage is TRBJ2-1, with D unclear. The CDR3 loop spans 12 amino acids. Germline-derived CDR1 and CDR2 are SNHLY and FYNNEI. The CDR3 spells CASSVIKNGQFF. The CDR3 nucleotides read TGTGCCAGCAGCGTGATCAAGAATGGGCAGTTCTTC.

This clonotype was seen ten or more times. This chain uses TRBV3-1 with TRBJ1-5; 8 bases fit TRBD1. CDR1 is LGHDT, CDR2 YNNKEL, per germline (reference sequence). The V and J ends lost 4 bases and 4 bases, in that order; junction bases with no gene match: 3. CDR3 size: 14 residues. This chain's CDR3 is CASSPRTGNQPQHF. The CDR3, as DNA: TGTGCCAGCAGCCCCCGGACAGGGAATCAGCCCCAGCATTTT. Drawing the rest from reference TRBV3-1 and TRBJ1-5, the complete variable domain is DTAVSQTPKYLVTQMGNDKSIKCEQNLGHDTMYWYKQDSKKFLKIMFSYNNKELIINETVPNRFSPKSPDKAHLNLHINSLELGDSAVYFCASSPRTGNQPQHFGDGTRLSIL.

The chain recombines TRBV20-1 with TRBJ2-1; 16 nucleotides match TRBD2. Germline CDR1 reads DFQATT; CDR2 reads SNEGSKA (reference sequence). The CDR3 runs to 15 residues. J was trimmed by 10 bases and V by 5 bases; bases with no gene match: 8. DNA for the CDR3: TGCAGTGCTGGGGGACTAGCGGGGGGGTCGTTGGAGCAGTTCTTC. Its translation is CSAGGLAGGSLEQFF.

Many counts were recorded for this clonotype. The CDR3 spells CASSLTGVSENEQFF. The CDR3 nucleotides read TGTGCCAGCAGTTTGACAGGGGTTTCCGAGAATGAGCAGTTCTTC. The gene calls are TRBV12-3 or TRBV12-4 and TRBJ2-1, with 8 bases fitting TRBD1. This CDR3 is 15 amino acids long. V shed 3 bases and J 7 bases; nucleotides not matched to a gene: 8.

This clonotype showed up many times. The V and J genes are TRBV10-3 and TRBJ2-3; 7 nucleotides line up with TRBD1. This CDR3 spans 16 amino acids. Germline values: CDR1 ENHRY, CDR2 SYGVKD. V lost 1 base, J lost 1 base, and 5 bases stayed unmatched. The CDR3 nucleotides are TGTGCCATCAGTGAGTTGACAGGGACACGCACAGATACGCAGTATTTT. Translation gives CAISELTGTRTDTQYF.

The V and J genes are TRBV6-4 and TRBJ2-3; 7 bases map to TRBD2. The trim removed 0 bases at V and 4 bases at J, leaving 10 bases unmatched. The CDR3 is 17 residues long. CDR1 and CDR2 from the germline V gene are MRHNA and SNTAGT. The CDR3 here is CASSDSGAGAGSDTQYF. The CDR3 DNA follows: TGTGCCAGCAGTGACTCTGGGGCGGGAGCGGGATCAGATACGCAGTATTTT.

This clonotype was counted only a few times. The chain has TRBV10-2 and TRBJ2-5; 7 bases agree with TRBD2. V lost 4 bases, J lost 4 bases, and 9 bases stayed unmatched. Germline CDR1 reads WSHSY; CDR2 reads SAAADI. The CDR3 has 15 residues. Here the CDR3 DNA reads TGCGCCAGCAGTGGCGTCGCGGGAGAGAGAGAGACCCAGTACTTC. Translating gives CASSGVAGERETQYF.

This chain uses TRBV29-1 with TRBJ2-2; 8 bases fit TRBD2. The CDR3 length is 15 residues. Trimming cost V 7 bases and J 4 bases; bases outside gene matches: 11. CDR1 SQVTM and CDR2 ANQGSEA come from the germline V gene. The CDR3 region has the DNA TGCAGCGCCGAGTTACGGGAGGGTATCACCGGGGAGCTGTTTTTT. Residues: CSAELREGITGELFF.

This clonotype was observed a few times. The V gene is TRBV20-1, the J gene TRBJ1-2; 8 positions agree with TRBD1. Germline values: CDR1 DFQATT, CDR2 SNEGSKA (reference sequence). Losses at the gene ends were 2 bases for V and 6 bases for J; bases not matched to a gene: 5. The CDR3 has 13 amino acids. CDR3 DNA sequence: TGCAGTGCTAGACGGACAGGGAATGATGGCTACACCTTC. Amino acid sequence: CSARRTGNDGYTF.

This clonotype turned up a few times. This sequence joins TRBV29-1 and TRBJ2-3; TRBD1 aligns across 11 bases. After removal of 4 bases from V and 5 bases from J, the junction contained 5 bases not matched to a gene. Germline loops: CDR1 SQVTM, CDR2 ANQGSEA. The CDR3 has 14 amino acids. The CDR3 spells CSVGDRGGGDTQYF. CDR3 DNA sequence: TGCAGCGTTGGGGACAGGGGGGGAGGAGATACGCAGTATTTT.

The table lists this clonotype with many counts. V gene TRBV29-1 combines with J gene TRBJ2-7; the D is unclear. The CDR3 extends over 11 amino acids. Trimming pared 4 bases from V and 3 bases from J, leaving 7 bases between. The germline V gene encodes CDR1 SQVTM and CDR2 ANQGSEA. The CDR3 bases are TGCAGCGTTGTTGTTGACTACGAGCAGTACTTC. Translating gives CSVVVDYEQYF.

This clonotype was counted between two and nine times. The chain recombines TRBV7-9 with TRBJ2-3; 7 nucleotides align to TRBD2. The trim removed 5 bases at V and 6 bases at J, leaving 11 bases unmatched. CDR3 length: 15 residues. Germline V gives CDR1 SEHNR, CDR2 FQNEAQ (reference sequence). The CDR3 DNA is TGTGCCAGCAGCCTCCTCATCGGGAGGACGGATACGCAGTATTTT. This encodes CASSLLIGRTDTQYF.

Ten or more counts support this clonotype. The rearrangement uses TRBV7-9 and TRBJ1-4; 8 nucleotides agree with TRBD1. CDR1 and CDR2 (germline): SEHNR, FQNEAQ (reference sequence). Trimming at V came to 1 base and at J to 8 bases, leaving 9 bases not matched to a gene. The CDR3 totals 16 residues. The CDR3 here is CASSLGTDRGGEKLFF. DNA for the CDR3: TGTGCCAGCAGCTTAGGAACTGACAGGGGAGGCGAAAAACTGTTTTTT.

In its sample, this clonotype was seen many times. The J gene is TRBJ2-5, the V gene TRBV12-3 or TRBV12-4; unclear D gene. Deletions cut 1 base from V and 5 bases from J, with 5 bases between. The CDR3 totals 12 residues. CDR3 protein: CASSLGRETQYF. The CDR3 region has the DNA TGTGCCAGCAGTTTAGGGCGGGAGACCCAGTACTTC.

This clonotype showed up many times. The rearrangement uses TRBV7-9 and TRBJ1-5; D is possibly TRBD1 (6 bases). From germline, CDR1 is SEHNR and CDR2 FQNEAQ (reference sequence). The CDR3 length is 16 residues. The V gene lost 5 bases and the J gene lost 6 bases, with 20 bases spanning the gap. DNA of the CDR3: TGTGCCAGCAGCCGCCTGACAGGCGATGAAGCTCAGCCCCAGCATTTT. Its translation is CASSRLTGDEAQPQHF.

A few counts support this clonotype. The chain combines TRBV7-6 with TRBJ2-7, with a weak D call TRBD1 (5 bases). Between the trimmed V and J ends, which lost 6 bases and 3 bases, there was a span of 12 bases. The germline V gene has CDR1 SGHVS and CDR2 FNYEAQ. The CDR3 sequence is 13 residues long. Here the CDR3 reads CASRPDQGYEQYF. Written as DNA, the CDR3 is TGTGCCAGCAGGCCAGACCAGGGCTACGAGCAGTACTTC. Based on the CDR3 plus reference TRBV7-6 and TRBJ2-7, the full variable domain is GAGVSQSPRYKVTKRGQDVALRCDPISGHVSLYWYRQALGQGPEFLTYFNYEAQQDKSGLPNDRFSAERPEGSISTLTIQRTEQRDSAMYRCASRPDQGYEQYFGPGTRLTVT.

This clonotype was detected only a few times. The chain has TRBV29-1 and TRBJ2-3, with D tentatively TRBD1 (6 bases). Looked up from germline, CDR1 is SQVTM and CDR2 is ANQGSEA. V gave up 6 bases and J gave up 6 bases, with 10 bases separating them. The CDR3 spans 11 residues. DNA of the CDR3: TGCAGCGTACAGGGTGCGGATACGCAGTATTTT. Its protein product is CSVQGADTQYF.

The chain couples TRBV12-3 or TRBV12-4 to TRBJ2-7; 9 bases line up with TRBD1. The CDR3 has 15 residues. Unmatched junction bases numbered 8, after V lost 5 bases and J lost 3 bases. This chain's CDR3 is CASSPPRTGDYEQYF. For the CDR3, the DNA is TGTGCCAGCAGTCCCCCCCGGACAGGGGACTACGAGCAGTACTTC.

This clonotype was seen at least ten times. In nucleotides, the CDR3 is TGTGCCAGCGGCATAGGGGCTAATGAGCAGTTCTTC. This encodes CASGIGANEQFF. The chain recombines TRBV12-3 or TRBV12-4 with TRBJ2-1; D may be TRBD1 (5 bases). Trimming stripped 8 bases from V and 7 bases from J, with 12 bases between. The CDR3 runs to 12 residues.

This chain connects TRBV29-1 to TRBJ2-3; D is ambiguous. The CDR3 spans 14 residues. V lost 7 bases and J 2 bases, leaving 16 bases between the germline ends. The V gene's germline CDR1 is SQVTM and CDR2 ANQGSEA. This CDR3 is CSAEQYGPTDTQYF. The CDR3, as DNA: TGCAGCGCAGAGCAGTATGGCCCCACAGATACGCAGTATTTT.

CDR3 bases: TGTGCCAGCAGTTCCCTAGCGGGGGGTTACAATGAGCAGTTCTTC. Translation: CASSSLAGGYNEQFF. V is TRBV7-2 and J is TRBJ2-1; 11 nucleotides align to TRBD2. This CDR3 is built from 15 residues. Germline CDR1 SGHTA, CDR2 FQGNSA. Unmatched junction bases numbered 5, after V lost 6 bases and J lost 4 bases.

This chain uses TRBV12-3 or TRBV12-4 with TRBJ2-1; D unresolved. CDR3 length: 13 amino acids. The germline V and J ends were trimmed by 1 base and 7 bases, with 8 bases remaining between them. CDR3 nucleotide sequence: TGTGCCAGCAGTTTAGGATCGGTAAATGAGCAGTTCTTC. It codes for CASSLGSVNEQFF.

This clonotype was seen many times. The chain has TRBV29-1 and TRBJ2-7, with 14 nucleotides matching TRBD2. The CDR3 loop spans 14 amino acids. Germline CDR1 SQVTM, CDR2 ANQGSEA. V shed 5 bases and J 5 bases; nucleotides not matched to a gene: 5. CDR3 bases: TGCAGCGTTTACGGGACTAGCGGGAGCAACGAGCAGTACTTC. Encoded protein: CSVYGTSGSNEQYF.

This clonotype was seen ten or more times. The chain couples TRBV5-1 to TRBJ1-1; 7 bases align to TRBD1. Germline CDR1 is SGHRS and CDR2 is YFSETQ. The V and J ends lost 4 bases and 1 base, in that order; junction bases with no gene match: 7. CDR3 length equals 15 residues. The CDR3 region has the DNA TGCGCCAGCAGCAACGGGGGACAGCCGAACACTGAAGCTTTCTTT. Translated, it gives CASSNGGQPNTEAFF.